This T cell receptor (beta chain) was found in a study of blood T cell repertoires in COVID-19. Study information: Material from acute and convalescent COVID-19 was sourced from the United States, Italy and Spain.

The CDR3 consists of 14 residues. Germline V gives CDR1 SGHAT, CDR2 FQNNGV. The V and J ends lost 1 base and 8 bases, in that order; junction bases with no gene match: 7. Recruits, aged roughly 18 to 100 years, lived in 24 US areas. Researchers sorted participants into cohorts using their self-reported clinical history. Cohort 3 recovery required two negative PCRs, clearance, or symptom resolution. Using immunoSEQ multiplex PCR, the repertoire was profiled, and TCRdb retains in-frame clones only, with some absent. The sample shows under 200,000 clones, approximately 80% of them seen only once. The gene calls are TRBV11-2 and TRBJ1-2; 7 bases are a match to TRBD1. Sequencing was done on a sample of PBMCs or T cells enriched from blood (not recorded which). The TCR originated in a woman between 50 and 59 years old who had recovered from COVID-19. The CDR3 DNA is TGTGCCAGCAGCTTAGCCGACAGGGCCGTCGGCTACACCTTC. Encoded protein: CASSLADRAVGYTF.